The 10 T cell receptor beta chains in this list originate from one sample, sequenced in a study of T cell changes during pregnancy in multiple sclerosis. Sequencing used immunoSEQ multiplex PCR; TCRdb keeps in-frame clones, though not all of them. The top ten clones hold around 0.41% of a sample with roughly 30,000 clones, 90% to 95% of them seen once. The starting material was CD4+ T cells from peripheral blood mononuclear cells, obtained in the second trimester of pregnancy. These receptors came from a female donor with multiple sclerosis, enrolled in a pregnancy study.

The rearrangement joins TRBV30 to TRBJ2-7; D remains ambiguous. Germline CDR1 is GTSNPN and CDR2 is SVGIG (reference sequence). V gave up 2 bases and J gave up 7 bases, with 15 bases separating them. CDR3 length: 13 amino acids. The CDR3 sequence is CAWSSETFGEQYF. CDR3 nucleotides: TGTGCCTGGAGTAGTGAGACATTTGGAGAGCAGTACTTC.

This chain connects TRBV4-1 to TRBJ2-6; D remains ambiguous. The V gene lost 0 bases and the J gene lost 3 bases, with 6 bases spanning the gap. The CDR3 length is 15 residues. The germline CDR1 and CDR2 sequences are MGHRA and YSYEKL. For the CDR3, the DNA is TGCGCCAGCAGCCAAGATTCTTTTGGGGCCAACGTCCTGACTTTC. Translating it yields CASSQDSFGANVLTF.

The CDR3 sequence: CASSPTSNQPQHF. CDR3 in DNA: TGTGCCAGCTCACCCACTTCGAATCAGCCCCAGCATTTT. The J gene is TRBJ1-5, the V gene TRBV18; D gene uncertain. V was clipped by 3 bases and J by 4 bases, with 7 bases between them. The CDR3 is 13 amino acids. CDR1 is KGHSH and CDR2 is LQKENI in the germline V gene.

This sequence joins TRBV27 and TRBJ2-7; maybe TRBD1 (7 bases). Germline V CDR1 and CDR2: MNHEY, SMNVEV (reference sequence). The CDR3 covers 13 residues. The V gene lost 5 bases and the J gene lost 3 bases, with 11 bases spanning the gap. The CDR3 loop reads CASSRQGGYEQYF. As DNA, the CDR3 is TGTGCCAGCAGTAGGCAGGGGGGCTACGAGCAGTACTTC.

In its sample, this clone was seen a few times. V gene TRBV5-1 combines with J gene TRBJ1-4, with 8 bases that match TRBD1. Germline CDR1 SGHRS, CDR2 YFSETQ. V was clipped by 5 bases and J by 0 bases; unmatched bases: 0. The CDR3 has 14 residues. The CDR3 coding sequence is TGCGCCAGCAGACAGGGGGCAACTAATGAAAAACTGTTTTTT. Translating it yields CASRQGATNEKLFF.

The J gene is TRBJ2-3, the V gene TRBV12-5; 10 bases fit TRBD1. Trimming took 0 bases from V and 0 from J; bases not matched to a gene: 15. The CDR3 is made up of 21 amino acids. Germline V lookup: CDR1 LGHNT, CDR2 FRNRAP. For the CDR3, the DNA is TGTGCTAGTGGTTTGGTACTCGGGACAGGGGTTCCTCCGTCTAGCACAGATACGCAGTATTTT. It translates to CASGLVLGTGVPPSSTDTQYF.

The CDR3 region has the DNA TGTGCCCGCCAAGGACTAGCGGTGAACACCGGGGAGCTGTTTTTT. Its translation is CARQGLAVNTGELFF. The chain uses TRBV2 and TRBJ2-2; 10 bases fit TRBD2. This CDR3 contains 15 residues. The junction had 7 bases not matched to a gene; V was cut back by 11 bases and J by 1 base. Germline-derived CDR1 and CDR2 are SNHLY and FYNNEI.

The gene calls are TRBV27 and TRBJ2-4; D remains ambiguous. Germline CDR1 is MNHEY and CDR2 is SMNVEV (reference sequence). There are 15 residues in the CDR3. Trimming shortened V by 4 bases and J by 0 bases, and 10 bases separated the two germline ends. The chain's CDR3 is CASSSVLRAKNIQYF. CDR3 sequence (DNA): TGTGCCAGCAGTTCCGTTCTGAGAGCCAAAAACATTCAGTACTTC.

The CDR3 DNA reads as TGTGCCAGCAGCCCCCAAAACCCCGGCAGGCAACCGGGACTAGCGGTCAGCTCCTACAATGAGCAGTTCTTC. Its protein product is CASSPQNPGRQPGLAVSSYNEQFF. This chain joins TRBV14 and TRBJ2-1, with 11 bases that match TRBD2. This CDR3 region has 24 residues. The junction had 26 bases not matched to a gene; V was cut back by 4 bases and J by 0 bases. Germline V CDR1 and CDR2: SGHDN, FVKESK.

This sequence joins TRBV19 and TRBJ2-6; a possible D gene is TRBD2 (6 bases). The length of the CDR3 is 16 residues. Trimming stripped 4 bases from V and 1 base from J, with 11 bases between. CDR1 is LNHDA and CDR2 is SQIVND in the germline V gene (reference sequence). CDR3 region: CASSTAGLSGANVLTF. The CDR3 coding sequence is TGTGCCAGTAGTACAGCGGGTCTATCTGGGGCCAACGTCCTGACTTTC.